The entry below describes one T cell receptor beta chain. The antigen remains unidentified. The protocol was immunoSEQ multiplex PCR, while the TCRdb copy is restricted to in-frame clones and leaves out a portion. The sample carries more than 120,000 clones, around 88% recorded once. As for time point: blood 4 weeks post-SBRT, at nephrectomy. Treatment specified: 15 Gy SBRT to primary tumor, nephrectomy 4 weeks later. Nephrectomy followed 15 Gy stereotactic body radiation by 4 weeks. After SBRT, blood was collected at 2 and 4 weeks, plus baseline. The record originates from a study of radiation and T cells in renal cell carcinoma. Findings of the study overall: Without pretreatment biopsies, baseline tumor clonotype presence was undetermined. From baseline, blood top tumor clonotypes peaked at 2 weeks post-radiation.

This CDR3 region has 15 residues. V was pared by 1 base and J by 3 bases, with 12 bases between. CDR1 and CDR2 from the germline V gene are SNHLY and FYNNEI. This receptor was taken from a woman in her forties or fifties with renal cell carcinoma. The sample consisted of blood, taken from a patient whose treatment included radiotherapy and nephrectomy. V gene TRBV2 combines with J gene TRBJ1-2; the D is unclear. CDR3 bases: TGTGCCAGCAGTGAAGGTCCAGGACCCGACTATGGCTACACCTTC. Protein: CASSEGPGPDYGYTF.